This T cell receptor beta chain was captured by sequencing in a study of cytomegalovirus exposure and HLA in healthy donors. The overall study: A preliminary data release comprised roughly 80 million unique TCRs obtained from HLA-typed donors.

Germline loops: CDR1 MRHNA, CDR2 SNTAGT. The CDR3 has 14 amino acids. Trimming took 5 bases from V and 8 from J; bases not matched to a gene: 11. The study ran its PCR with 60 Vbeta and 13 Jbeta primers. The protocol was immunoSEQ multiplex PCR, while the TCRdb copy is restricted to in-frame clones and leaves out a portion. The sample consists of about 130,000 clones, under 85% of them appearing once. In regard to this clone: Its antigen remains unidentified.

The study, taken as a whole, reports: In a later analysis, HLA-associated beta chains showed higher expansion and lower generation probabilities than comparable chains.

The gene calls are TRBV6-4 and TRBJ1-2; 7 bases are a match to TRBD1. This TCR came from a woman aged 40 to 50 in good health and CMV-seropositive. Sample: PBMCs. For the CDR3, the DNA is TGTGCCAGCAGTCCTTCAAGACAGGGTACCGGCTACACCTTC. Translating gives CASSPSRQGTGYTF.